The clone carrying this T cell receptor (beta chain) was detected a few times. Its antigen is unknown. Per the germline V gene, CDR1 is KGHDR and CDR2 is SFDVKD. The CDR3 has 16 residues. V was pared by 9 bases and J by 4 bases, with 8 bases of the junction left unmatched. Study-level points and caveats: Larger-cohort validation covered only one TCR beta V-J rearrangement.

Full-length variable regions came from constant-region reverse primers plus semi-nested Nested Universal Primer A PCR. Via MiXCR, TCRdb re-called the 5' RACE reads, giving one row per CDR3 protein. The table lists about 57,000 distinct CDR3 sequences, around 26% of them singletons, with about 3% in the top ten. This sequence was found in a female donor with breast cancer. The V and J genes are TRBV24-1 and TRBJ2-3; 14 bases line up with TRBD2. Sequenced input: tumor-infiltrating memory CD4+ T cells sorted from the breast tumor. Subset denoted: memory CD4+ T cells, CD4+CD45RO+CD25-. CDR3: CATGTSGRGAPDTQYF. The CDR3 nucleotides are TGTGCCACCGGGACTAGCGGGAGAGGGGCCCCAGATACGCAGTATTTT.